Presented here are 5 T cell receptor beta chains from one specimen sequenced in a study of blood T cell repertoires in COVID-19. Repertoires were generated with immunoSEQ multiplex PCR, while TCRdb's copy carries only in-frame clones and drops some. The table records about 140,000 clones, 88% of them present only once. Sequencing was done on a sample of peripheral blood. The receptors were gathered from a human donor with COVID-19, enrolled during active disease. The donor label of this sample is uncertain.

A single count supports this clone. The CDR3 coding sequence is TGTGCCAGCAGGGCGGGACTCCCCGGGGGTTCACCCCTCCACTTT. It codes for CASRAGLPGGSPLHF. V usage is TRBV6-5 and J usage is TRBJ1-6; a possible D gene is TRBD1 (5 bases). Germline CDR1 reads MNHEY; CDR2 reads SVGAGI. Trimming stripped 6 bases from V and 9 bases from J, with 18 bases between. This CDR3 spans 15 amino acids.

The chain joins TRBV27 to TRBJ2-1, with a possible D match to TRBD1 (6 bases). V was shortened by 4 bases and J by 4 bases, with 8 bases between the two germline ends. Germline assignment: CDR1 MNHEY and CDR2 SMNVEV (reference sequence). The CDR3 has 13 residues. The CDR3 DNA follows: TGTGCCAGCAGTTCAACAGGGTACAATGAGCAGTTCTTC. Translation: CASSSTGYNEQFF.

The chain has TRBV25-1 and TRBJ2-7; TRBD2 agrees at 13 bases. Looked up from germline, CDR1 is MGHDK and CDR2 is SYGVNS. The CDR3 runs to 14 residues. V was pared by 5 bases and J by 7 bases, with 5 bases of the junction left unmatched. CDR3 residues: CASSNPGLAGEQYF. The CDR3 coding sequence is TGTGCCAGCAGTAACCCGGGACTAGCGGGGGAGCAGTACTTC.

DNA for the CDR3: TGTGCCAGCAGCAAACAAAAAACAGGGGGAGATGAAGCTTTCTTT. Protein: CASSKQKTGGDEAFF. This chain connects TRBV7-9 to TRBJ1-1, with TRBD1 matching 8 bases. CDR1 is SEHNR, CDR2 FQNEAQ, per germline (reference sequence). The length of the CDR3 is 15 residues. Trimming removed 5 bases from V and 7 bases from J; junction bases left unmatched: 12.

V usage is TRBV28 and J usage is TRBJ2-4; a weak D match, TRBD1 (6 bases). Trimming left V 7 bases short and J 6 bases short, with 16 bases between. The CDR3 extends over 14 amino acids. The V gene's germline CDR1 is MDHEN and CDR2 SYDVKM. The CDR3 bases are TGTGCCAGCACCCGGCCAGGGGCGGGAAACATTCAGTACTTC. Protein sequence: CASTRPGAGNIQYF.